This T cell receptor (beta chain) was recorded in a study of T cells after yellow fever vaccination. TCRdb fed the 5' RACE reads into MiXCR, producing one record per CDR3 protein. The table lists 600,000 to 750,000 distinct CDR3 sequences, roughly an eighth of them singletons, with 15% in the top ten. This clonotype has a handful of counts. Germline CDR1 is DFQATT and CDR2 is SNEGSKA (reference sequence). The CDR3 sequence is 14 residues long. V dropped 4 bases and J dropped 9; count of bases not matched to a gene: 11. This receptor was taken from a man aged 25 to 45 who received the YFV17D yellow fever vaccine. The chain couples TRBV20-1 to TRBJ2-1; the match to TRBD2 covers 8 bases. The sample in question was PBMCs, obtained on the day of the yellow fever booster vaccination. The chain's CDR3 is CSANLAGTTIEQFF. In nucleotides, the CDR3 is TGCAGTGCTAATTTAGCGGGGACTACAATTGAGCAGTTCTTC.